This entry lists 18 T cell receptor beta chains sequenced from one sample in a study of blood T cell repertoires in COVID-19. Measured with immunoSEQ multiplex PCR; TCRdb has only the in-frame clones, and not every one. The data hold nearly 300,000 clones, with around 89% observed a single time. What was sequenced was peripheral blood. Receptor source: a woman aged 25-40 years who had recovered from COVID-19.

CDR3 nucleotides: TGCGCCAGCAGCTTGCGCCAGGGGCGAACTCTCGGTGGCTACACCTTC. It is translated as CASSLRQGRTLGGYTF. The chain links TRBV5-1 to TRBJ1-2, with D perhaps matching TRBD1 (6 bases). This CDR3 is built from 16 residues. Trimming took 1 base from V and 7 from J, leaving 20 bases between them. Germline V gives CDR1 SGHRS, CDR2 YFSETQ.

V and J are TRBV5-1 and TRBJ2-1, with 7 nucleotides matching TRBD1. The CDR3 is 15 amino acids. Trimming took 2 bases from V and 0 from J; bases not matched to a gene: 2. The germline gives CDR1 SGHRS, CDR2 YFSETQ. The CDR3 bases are TGCGCCAGCAGCTTCCGGGACAGCTCCTACAATGAGCAGTTCTTC. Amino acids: CASSFRDSSYNEQFF.

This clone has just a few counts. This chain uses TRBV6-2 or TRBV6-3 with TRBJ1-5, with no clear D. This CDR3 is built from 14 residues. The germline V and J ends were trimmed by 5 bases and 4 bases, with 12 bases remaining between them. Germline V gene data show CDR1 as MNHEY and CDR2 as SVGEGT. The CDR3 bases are TGTGCCAGCAGTGTTTCAAGAGGGAATCAGCCCCAGCATTTT. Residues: CASSVSRGNQPQHF.

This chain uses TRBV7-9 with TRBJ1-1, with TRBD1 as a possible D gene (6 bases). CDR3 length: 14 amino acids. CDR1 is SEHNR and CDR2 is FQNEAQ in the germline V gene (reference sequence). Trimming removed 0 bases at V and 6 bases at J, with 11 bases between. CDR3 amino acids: CASSLAQGRSEAFF. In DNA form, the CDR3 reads TGTGCCAGCAGCTTAGCGCAGGGGAGATCTGAAGCTTTCTTT.

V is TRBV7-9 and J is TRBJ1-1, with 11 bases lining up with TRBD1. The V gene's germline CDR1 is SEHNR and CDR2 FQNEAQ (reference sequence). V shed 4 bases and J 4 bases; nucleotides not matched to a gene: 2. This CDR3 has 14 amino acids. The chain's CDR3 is CASSYGQGATEAFF. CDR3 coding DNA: TGTGCCAGCAGCTACGGACAGGGGGCCACTGAAGCTTTCTTT.

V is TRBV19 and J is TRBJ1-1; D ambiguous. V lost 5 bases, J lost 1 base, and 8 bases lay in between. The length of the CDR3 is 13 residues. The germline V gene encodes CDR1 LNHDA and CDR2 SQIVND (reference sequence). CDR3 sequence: CASSARWNTEAFF. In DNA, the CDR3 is TGTGCCAGTAGTGCCAGATGGAACACTGAAGCTTTCTTT.

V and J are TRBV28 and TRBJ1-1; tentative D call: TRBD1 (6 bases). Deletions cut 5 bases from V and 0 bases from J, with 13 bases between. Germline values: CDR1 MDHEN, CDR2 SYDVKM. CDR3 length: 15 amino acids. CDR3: CASSRRGVVNTEAFF. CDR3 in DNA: TGTGCCAGCAGTCGCAGGGGAGTGGTGAACACTGAAGCTTTCTTT.

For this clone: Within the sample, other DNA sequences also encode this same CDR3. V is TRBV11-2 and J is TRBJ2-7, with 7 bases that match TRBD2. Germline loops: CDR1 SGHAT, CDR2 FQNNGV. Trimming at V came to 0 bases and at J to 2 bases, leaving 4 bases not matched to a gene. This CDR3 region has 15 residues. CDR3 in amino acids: CASSLDPGGTYEQYF. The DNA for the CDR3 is TGTGCCAGCAGCTTAGACCCCGGGGGGACCTACGAGCAGTACTTC.

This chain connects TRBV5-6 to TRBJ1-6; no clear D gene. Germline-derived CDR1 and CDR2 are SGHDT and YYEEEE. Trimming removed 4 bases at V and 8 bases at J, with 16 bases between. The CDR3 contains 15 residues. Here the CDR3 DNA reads TGTGCCAGCAGCCCTCCGAGACACAGTGATTCACCCCTCCACTTT. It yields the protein CASSPPRHSDSPLHF.

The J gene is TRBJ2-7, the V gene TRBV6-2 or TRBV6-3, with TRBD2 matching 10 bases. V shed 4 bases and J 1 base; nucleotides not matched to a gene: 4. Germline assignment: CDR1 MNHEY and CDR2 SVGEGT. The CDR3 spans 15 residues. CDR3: CASSLRTSGSYEQYF. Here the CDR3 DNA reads TGTGCCAGCAGTTTAAGGACTAGCGGATCCTACGAGCAGTACTTC.

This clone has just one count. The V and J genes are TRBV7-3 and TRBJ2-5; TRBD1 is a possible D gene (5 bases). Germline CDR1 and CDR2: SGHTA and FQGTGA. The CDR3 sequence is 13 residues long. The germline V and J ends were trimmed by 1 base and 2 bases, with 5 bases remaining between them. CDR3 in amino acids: CASSLRQQETQYF. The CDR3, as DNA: TGTGCCAGCAGCTTAAGACAGCAAGAGACCCAGTACTTC.

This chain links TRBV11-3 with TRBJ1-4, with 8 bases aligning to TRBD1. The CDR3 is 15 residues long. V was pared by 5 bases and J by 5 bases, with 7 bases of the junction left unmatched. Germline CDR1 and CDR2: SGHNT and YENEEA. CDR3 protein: CASSLGQGSNEKLFF. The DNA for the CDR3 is TGTGCCAGCAGCCTAGGACAGGGAAGCAATGAAAAACTGTTTTTT.

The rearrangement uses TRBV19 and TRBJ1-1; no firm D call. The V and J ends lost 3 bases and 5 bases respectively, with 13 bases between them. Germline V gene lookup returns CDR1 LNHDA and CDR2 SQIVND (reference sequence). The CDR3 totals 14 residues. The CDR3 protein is CASSIPGKGTEAFF. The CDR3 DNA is TGTGCCAGTAGTATTCCGGGAAAGGGAACTGAAGCTTTCTTT.

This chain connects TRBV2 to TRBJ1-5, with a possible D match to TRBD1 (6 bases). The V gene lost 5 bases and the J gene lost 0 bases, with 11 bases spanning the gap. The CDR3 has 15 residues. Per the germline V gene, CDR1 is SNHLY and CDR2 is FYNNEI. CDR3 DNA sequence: TGTGCCAGCAGTCGGGACAAGTATAGCAATCAGCCCCAGCATTTT. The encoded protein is CASSRDKYSNQPQHF.

Here the CDR3 DNA reads TGTGCCAGCAGTACAGGCCCCGAGGACACCTTC. This gives the protein CASSTGPEDTF. The rearrangement joins TRBV6-5 to TRBJ1-2, with a tentative D call TRBD1 (5 bases). The CDR3 length is 11 residues. Per the germline V gene, CDR1 is MNHEY and CDR2 is SVGAGI. Trimming removed 5 bases from V and 12 bases from J, with 13 bases in between.

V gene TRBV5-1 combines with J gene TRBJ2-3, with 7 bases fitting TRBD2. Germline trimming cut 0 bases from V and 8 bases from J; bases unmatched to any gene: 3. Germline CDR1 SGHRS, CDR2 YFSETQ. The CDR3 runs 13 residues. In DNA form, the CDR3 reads TGCGCCAGCAGCTTGGACTCGGGGGGTACGCAGTATTTT. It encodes CASSLDSGGTQYF.

The CDR3 reads CASSLTGVTGEQYF. The CDR3 region has the DNA TGTGCCAGCAGCCTCACCGGGGTGACGGGCGAGCAGTACTTC. The chain links TRBV5-5 to TRBJ2-7, with D possibly matching TRBD2 (5 bases). The V gene lost 4 bases and the J gene lost 6 bases, with 17 bases spanning the gap. From germline, CDR1 is SGHKS and CDR2 YYEKEE (reference sequence). This CDR3 contains 14 residues. The variable domain in full, with the rest retrieved from reference TRBV5-5 and TRBJ2-7, is DAGVTQSPTHLIKTRGQQVTLRCSPISGHKSVSWYQQVLGQGPQFIFQYYEKEERGRGNFPDRFSARQFPNYSSELNVNALLLGDSALYLCASSLTGVTGEQYFGPGTRLTVT.

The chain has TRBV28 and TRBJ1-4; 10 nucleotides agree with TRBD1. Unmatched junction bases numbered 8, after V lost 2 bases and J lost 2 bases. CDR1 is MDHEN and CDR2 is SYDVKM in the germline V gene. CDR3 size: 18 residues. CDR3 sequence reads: CASSLGQGVERTNEKLFF. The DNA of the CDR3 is TGTGCCAGCAGTTTAGGACAGGGGGTAGAGCGGACTAATGAAAAACTGTTTTTT.